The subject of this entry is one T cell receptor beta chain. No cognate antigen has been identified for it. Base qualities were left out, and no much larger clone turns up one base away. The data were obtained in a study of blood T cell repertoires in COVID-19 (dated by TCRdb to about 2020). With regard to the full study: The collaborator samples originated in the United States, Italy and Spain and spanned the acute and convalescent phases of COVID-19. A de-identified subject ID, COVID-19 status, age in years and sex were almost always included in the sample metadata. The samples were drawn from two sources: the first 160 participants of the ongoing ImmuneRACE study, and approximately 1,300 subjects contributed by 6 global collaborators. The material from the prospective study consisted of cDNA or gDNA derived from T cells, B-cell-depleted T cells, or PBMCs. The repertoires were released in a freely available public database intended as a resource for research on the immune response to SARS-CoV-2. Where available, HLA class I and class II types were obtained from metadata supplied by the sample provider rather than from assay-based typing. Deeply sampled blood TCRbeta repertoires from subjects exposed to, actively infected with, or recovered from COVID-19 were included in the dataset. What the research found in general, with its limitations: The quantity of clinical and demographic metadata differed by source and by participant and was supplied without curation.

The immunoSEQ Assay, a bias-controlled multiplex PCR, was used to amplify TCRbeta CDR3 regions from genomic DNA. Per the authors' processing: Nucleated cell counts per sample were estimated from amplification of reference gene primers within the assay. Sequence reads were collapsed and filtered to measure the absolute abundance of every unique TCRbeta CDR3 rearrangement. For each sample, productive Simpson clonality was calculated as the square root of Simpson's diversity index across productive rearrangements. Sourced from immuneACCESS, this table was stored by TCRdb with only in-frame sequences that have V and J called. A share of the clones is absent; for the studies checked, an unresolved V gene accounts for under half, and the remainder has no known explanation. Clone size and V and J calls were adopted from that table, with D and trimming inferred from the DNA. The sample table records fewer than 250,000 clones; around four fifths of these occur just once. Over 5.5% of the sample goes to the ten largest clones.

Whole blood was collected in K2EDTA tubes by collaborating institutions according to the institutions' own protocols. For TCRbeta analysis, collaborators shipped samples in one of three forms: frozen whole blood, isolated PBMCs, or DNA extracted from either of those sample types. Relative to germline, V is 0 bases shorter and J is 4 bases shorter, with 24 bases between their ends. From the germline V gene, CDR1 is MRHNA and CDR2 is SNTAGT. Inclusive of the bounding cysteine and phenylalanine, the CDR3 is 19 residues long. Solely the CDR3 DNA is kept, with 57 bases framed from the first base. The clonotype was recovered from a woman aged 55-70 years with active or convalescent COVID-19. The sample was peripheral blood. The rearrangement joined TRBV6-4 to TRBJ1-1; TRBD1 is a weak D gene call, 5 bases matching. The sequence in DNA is TGTGCCAGCAGTGACTCGATGGGTCCTATTGGGTCGGGGGGCACTGAAGCTTTCTTT. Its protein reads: CASSDSMGPIGSGGTEAFF.